The 27 T cell receptor beta chains given below trace back to one sample, sequenced in a study of OX40 agonist ivuxolimab in advanced cancers. Measured with immunoSEQ multiplex PCR; TCRdb has only the in-frame clones, and not every one. The table includes about 21,000 clones, about 86% detected once. The source was CD4+ or CD8+ T cells sorted from blood, collected in a trial of the OX40 agonist ivuxolimab. These receptors were taken from an adult with an advanced solid tumor such as melanoma, head and neck, liver or kidney cancer.

CDR3 nucleotides: TGCAGCGTTGAAGTGGGGGAGACGCAGTATTTT. Translation: CSVEVGETQYF. The gene calls are TRBV29-1 and TRBJ2-3; D could derive from TRBD1 or TRBD2 (5 bases each). Trimming stripped 1 base from V and 9 bases from J, with 8 bases between. Looked up from germline, CDR1 is SQVTM and CDR2 is ANQGSEA. The CDR3 extends over 11 amino acids.

This chain uses TRBV6-4 with TRBJ1-2; no clear D. Trimming shortened V by 3 bases and J by 4 bases, and 15 bases separated the two germline ends. The germline gives CDR1 MRHNA, CDR2 SNTAGT. The CDR3 loop spans 15 amino acids. Here the CDR3 reads CASSEESIGPYGYTF. Written as DNA, the CDR3 is TGTGCCAGCAGTGAGGAAAGTATTGGGCCCTATGGCTACACCTTC.

V gene TRBV14 combines with J gene TRBJ2-5; no clear D gene. The last part of the DNA fits TRBJ2-7 better; the J call may be wrong. From germline, CDR1 is SGHDN and CDR2 FVKESK. This CDR3 comprises 13 residues. Written as DNA, the CDR3 is TGTGCCAGCAGCCAAGATAGTGTCTACGAGCAGTACTTC. It yields the protein CASSQDSVYEQYF.

The CDR3 bases are TGCGCCAGCAGGGCTAGCGGGGGGGCCATTCACGAGCAGTACTTC. Residues: CASRASGGAIHEQYF. The chain links TRBV10-2 to TRBJ2-7; TRBD2 agrees at 12 bases. Trimming at V came to 6 bases and at J to 5 bases, leaving 8 bases not matched to a gene. Germline lookup yields CDR1 WSHSY and CDR2 SAAADI. The CDR3 consists of 15 residues.

This sequence joins TRBV7-9 and TRBJ2-7; D not resolved. This CDR3 spans 12 amino acids. In germline, CDR1 is SEHNR, CDR2 FQNEAQ (reference sequence). With 4 bases removed from V and 6 bases from J, the gap between germline ends came to 10 bases. The CDR3 loop is CASSSYSSEQYF. CDR3 bases: TGTGCCAGCAGCTCATACTCTTCCGAGCAGTACTTC.

Comment on this clone: One end of the junction fails to match germline, which may point to a read error. The chain links TRBV5-1 to TRBJ1-1, with no clear D. CDR1 is SGHRS and CDR2 is YFSETQ in the germline V gene. There are 15 residues in the CDR3. CDR3 in amino acids: CVSRYDLTGNTEAFF. The DNA of the CDR3 is TGCGTCAGCAGGTATGACTTAACGGGGAACACTGAAGCTTTCTTT.

The chain employs TRBV2 and TRBJ2-3; D remains ambiguous. Germline assignment: CDR1 SNHLY and CDR2 FYNNEI. V was pared by 5 bases and J by 4 bases, with 4 bases between. CDR3 length: 11 residues. CDR3: CASSYADTQYF. In nucleotides, the CDR3 is TGTGCCAGCAGTTACGCAGATACGCAGTATTTT.

Here the CDR3 reads CASRAAGGQETQYF. In DNA, the CDR3 is TGTGCCAGCAGGGCGGCGGGGGGCCAGGAGACCCAGTACTTC. This sequence joins TRBV6-5 and TRBJ2-5, with 8 bases aligning to TRBD2. Trimming took 6 bases from V and 5 from J; bases not matched to a gene: 8. The germline V gene has CDR1 MNHEY and CDR2 SVGAGI. This CDR3 comprises 14 residues.

V is TRBV9 and J is TRBJ2-7; D might be TRBD1 or TRBD2, each matching 5 bases. CDR3 size: 14 residues. In germline, CDR1 is SGDLS, CDR2 YYNGEE. The V end was cut by 4 bases, the J end by 2 bases, with 13 bases between. This CDR3 is CASSPGTVTYEQYF. CDR3 nucleotide sequence: TGTGCCAGCAGCCCCGGGACGGTTACCTACGAGCAGTACTTC.

The rearrangement joins TRBV29-1 to TRBJ2-7; D possibly corresponds to TRBD2 (6 bases). Germline CDR1 is SQVTM and CDR2 is ANQGSEA. Trimming shortened V by 0 bases and J by 2 bases, and 11 bases separated the two germline ends. The CDR3 has 14 amino acids. CDR3 in amino acids: CSVEDPGSAYEQYF. The CDR3 DNA reads TGCAGCGTTGAAGATCCCGGGAGCGCCTACGAGCAGTACTTC.

V is TRBV11-2 and J is TRBJ1-4; possible D gene TRBD1, 5 bases. With 2 bases removed from V and 2 bases from J, the gap between germline ends came to 15 bases. The germline V gene has CDR1 SGHAT and CDR2 FQNNGV. The CDR3 has 17 residues. The chain's CDR3 is CASSLRTGRLTNEKLFF. Here the CDR3 DNA reads TGTGCCAGCAGCTTAAGGACGGGGCGACTGACTAATGAAAAACTGTTTTTT. Full variable domain (remainder filled in from reference TRBV11-2 and TRBJ1-4): EAGVAQSPRYKIIEKRQSVAFWCNPISGHATLYWYQQILGQGPKLLIQFQNNGVVDDSQLPKDRFSAERLKGVDSTLKIQPAKLEDSAVYLCASSLRTGRLTNEKLFFGSGTQLSVL.

The gene calls are TRBV19 and TRBJ2-7, with D possibly called TRBD1 or TRBD2 (6 bases each). V lost 4 bases and J 2 bases, leaving 21 bases between the germline ends. This CDR3 region has 17 residues. Germline V CDR1 and CDR2: LNHDA, SQIVND (reference sequence). CDR3 in amino acids: CASSSVQGRTIPYEQYF. CDR3 in DNA: TGTGCCAGTAGTAGTGTACAGGGCCGGACTATTCCCTACGAGCAGTACTTC.

J is TRBJ2-1 and V is TRBV9; TRBD1 might be the D (5 bases). Germline CDR1 and CDR2: SGDLS and YYNGEE. CDR3 size: 13 residues. Trimming pared 5 bases from V and 6 bases from J, leaving 12 bases between. CDR3: CASRGAGGNEQFF. The CDR3 DNA sequence: TGTGCCAGCAGAGGGGCAGGTGGCAATGAGCAGTTCTTC.

This clone occurred a few times. The V gene is TRBV2, the J gene TRBJ1-1; D not certain. There are 13 residues in the CDR3. Trimming left V 4 bases short and J 6 bases short, with 12 bases between. The germline gives CDR1 SNHLY, CDR2 FYNNEI. The chain's CDR3 is CASSATGYAEAFF. For the CDR3, the DNA is TGTGCCAGCAGTGCGACGGGGTACGCTGAAGCTTTCTTT.

V usage is TRBV4-3 and J usage is TRBJ2-1, with D perhaps TRBD2 (5 bases). The CDR3 sequence is 13 residues long. In germline, CDR1 is LGHNA, CDR2 YSLEER. The germline V and J ends were trimmed by 0 bases and 13 bases, with 13 bases remaining between them. The CDR3 reads CASSQESGIQQFF. The CDR3 DNA sequence: TGCGCCAGCAGCCAAGAATCCGGGATACAACAGTTCTTC.

The chain combines TRBV19 with TRBJ1-5; D gene ambiguous. This CDR3 spans 13 amino acids. The V gene lost 8 bases and the J gene lost 0 bases, with 8 bases spanning the gap. Germline V gene lookup returns CDR1 LNHDA and CDR2 SQIVND (reference sequence). The CDR3 region has the DNA TGTGCCAGTTTATCGTCTAGCAATCAGCCCCAGCATTTT. It encodes CASLSSSNQPQHF.

The rearrangement uses TRBV5-5 and TRBJ1-4; 8 bases line up with TRBD1. The germline CDR1 and CDR2 sequences are SGHKS and YYEKEE (reference sequence). This CDR3 comprises 14 residues. J gave up 8 bases and V 6 bases, and 9 bases lay outside the gene matches. As DNA, the CDR3 is TGTGCCAGCAAACCTCGGGCAGGGGGCGAAAAACTGTTTTTT. Encoded protein: CASKPRAGGEKLFF.

CDR3 residues: CASSPTGEVFGYTF. Written as DNA, the CDR3 is TGTGCCAGCTCACCAACGGGGGAGGTCTTCGGCTACACCTTC. The chain carries TRBV18 and TRBJ1-2; the D gene is possibly TRBD1 (5 bases). This CDR3 comprises 14 residues. Trimming removed 2 bases from V and 8 bases from J, with 15 bases in between. Germline values: CDR1 KGHSH, CDR2 LQKENI.

The J gene is TRBJ2-1, the V gene TRBV11-2; no clear D. V lost 1 base to trimming and J lost 0 bases, with 10 bases between them. Per the germline V gene, CDR1 is SGHAT and CDR2 is FQNNGV. The CDR3 covers 16 residues. The CDR3 DNA reads as TGTGCCAGCAGCTTAGCGGCTCCGAGCTCCTACAATGAGCAGTTCTTC. It is translated as CASSLAAPSSYNEQFF.

This clone was seen a handful of times. The CDR3 loop is CSVEVQRTYTQYF. In DNA form, the CDR3 reads TGCAGCGTTGAAGTGCAACGTACCTATACGCAGTATTTT. The J gene is TRBJ2-3, the V gene TRBV29-1; unclear D gene. Germline CDR1 and CDR2: SQVTM and ANQGSEA. Trimming left V 1 base short and J 7 bases short, with 12 bases between. The CDR3 runs 13 residues.

This chain uses TRBV29-1 with TRBJ2-7; D is ambiguous. V lost 4 bases to trimming and J lost 2 bases, with 9 bases between them. The germline CDR1 and CDR2 sequences are SQVTM and ANQGSEA. This CDR3 has 12 amino acids. The CDR3 region has the DNA TGCAGCGTTGGCCAGACCCCCTACGAGCAGTACTTC. Protein product: CSVGQTPYEQYF.

V usage is TRBV27 and J usage is TRBJ2-1; tentatively, D is TRBD1 (6 bases). Trimming took off 8 bases at V and 4 bases at J, with 18 bases between the two ends. The CDR3 is 15 residues long. Germline V gene data show CDR1 as MNHEY and CDR2 as SMNVEV (reference sequence). DNA for the CDR3: TGTGCCAGCGGACCAGGGGAATATTCTTACAATGAGCAGTTCTTC. This encodes CASGPGEYSYNEQFF.

The chain uses TRBV5-1 and TRBJ2-6; 13 bases fit TRBD2. The J segment lost 2 bases and the V segment lost 3 bases, leaving 11 bases of the junction unmatched. The germline V gene has CDR1 SGHRS and CDR2 YFSETQ. The CDR3 contains 20 residues. CDR3 region: CASSSPMGLAGSAGANVLTF. CDR3 nucleotide sequence: TGCGCCAGCAGCTCACCGATGGGACTAGCGGGAAGTGCTGGGGCCAACGTCCTGACTTTC. Combining the CDR3 with reference TRBV5-1 and TRBJ2-6 gives the whole variable domain KAGVTQTPRYLIKTRGQQVTLSCSPISGHRSVSWYQQTPGQGLQFLFEYFSETQRNKGNFPGRFSGRQFSNSRSEMNVSTLELGDSALYLCASSSPMGLAGSAGANVLTFGAGSRLTVL.

The J gene is TRBJ1-6, the V gene TRBV6-5; weak D call: TRBD1 (5 bases). The CDR3 sequence is 14 residues long. The V gene's germline CDR1 is MNHEY and CDR2 SVGAGI. Trimming shortened V by 2 bases and J by 6 bases, and 8 bases separated the two germline ends. The CDR3 bases are TGTGCCAGCAGTTACCGGGGGGGTAATTCACCCCTCCACTTT. It codes for CASSYRGGNSPLHF.

CDR3 nucleotide sequence: TGTGCCAGCAGCTGGGGCAGCGGCACGGGAAGCACAGATACGCAGTATTTT. This encodes CASSWGSGTGSTDTQYF. The V gene is TRBV5-8, the J gene TRBJ2-3; D may match TRBD1 or TRBD2 (5 bases each). The CDR3 is 17 residues long. The germline gives CDR1 SGHTS, CDR2 YDEGEE. Trimming left V 3 bases short and J 0 bases short, with 17 bases between.

The rearrangement uses TRBV30 and TRBJ2-1; D possibly matches TRBD1 or TRBD2 (5 bases each). V lost 3 bases and J 9 bases, leaving 18 bases between the germline ends. CDR3 length: 14 amino acids. Germline-derived CDR1 and CDR2 are GTSNPN and SVGIG (reference sequence). CDR3 in amino acids: CAWSHYGGVVEQFF. The CDR3 nucleotides are TGTGCCTGGAGCCACTATGGGGGAGTCGTTGAGCAGTTCTTC.

The chain links TRBV11-2 to TRBJ1-2; D perhaps matches TRBD1 (5 bases). This CDR3 has 14 residues. From germline, CDR1 is SGHAT and CDR2 FQNNGV. The ends were cut back, 5 bases at V and 7 bases at J, with 17 bases in the middle. This CDR3 is CASSIFPGRGGYTF. The CDR3 coding sequence is TGTGCCAGCAGCATATTCCCGGGGCGAGGTGGCTACACCTTC.